This paragraph reports one T cell receptor (beta chain). The assay was immunoSEQ multiplex PCR, and TCRdb's table has in-frame clones only and misses some. The sample shows about 2 million clones, 85% to 95% of them seen only once. The sample is drawn from a study of shared clonotypes between healthy human individuals. It was CD45RO-negative cells, positively selected for CCR7, that made up naive CD8 cells, with terminally differentiated effector memory CD45RA+ cells excluded. V was clipped by 4 bases and J by 4 bases; unmatched bases: 9. There are 15 residues in the CDR3. Germline CDR1 is SGHDT and CDR2 is YYEEEE.

The clonotype comes from a man between 18 and 29 years old in good health. This chain links TRBV5-6 with TRBJ2-3; 7 bases match TRBD1. The sample was naive CD8+ T cells sorted from blood. CDR3 protein: CASSPPTGDADTQYF. CDR3 coding DNA: TGTGCCAGCAGCCCACCTACAGGGGACGCAGATACGCAGTATTTT.